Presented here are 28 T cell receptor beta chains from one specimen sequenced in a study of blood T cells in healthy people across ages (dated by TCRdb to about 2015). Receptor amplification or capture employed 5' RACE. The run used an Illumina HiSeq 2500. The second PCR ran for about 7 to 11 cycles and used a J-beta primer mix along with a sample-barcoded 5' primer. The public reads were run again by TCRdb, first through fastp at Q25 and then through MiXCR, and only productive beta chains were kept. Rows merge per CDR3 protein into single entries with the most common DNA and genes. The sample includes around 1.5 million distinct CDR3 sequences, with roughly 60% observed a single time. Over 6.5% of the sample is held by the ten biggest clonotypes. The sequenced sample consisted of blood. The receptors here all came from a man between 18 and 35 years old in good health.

The CDR3 sequence: CSVSAGARTDTQYF. The CDR3, as DNA: TGCAGCGTCTCAGCGGGGGCCCGCACAGATACGCAGTATTTT. The chain uses TRBV29-1 and TRBJ2-3; 8 bases fit TRBD2. The V and J ends lost 6 bases and 1 base, in that order; junction bases with no gene match: 6. Looked up from germline, CDR1 is SQVTM and CDR2 is ANQGSEA. The CDR3 is made up of 14 amino acids.

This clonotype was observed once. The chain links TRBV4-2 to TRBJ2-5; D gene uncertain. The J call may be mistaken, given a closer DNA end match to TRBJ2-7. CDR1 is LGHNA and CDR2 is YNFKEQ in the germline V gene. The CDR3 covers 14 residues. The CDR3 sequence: CASSQGLDPYEQYF. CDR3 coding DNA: TGTGCCAGCAGCCAAGGGCTAGACCCCTACGAGCAGTACTTC.

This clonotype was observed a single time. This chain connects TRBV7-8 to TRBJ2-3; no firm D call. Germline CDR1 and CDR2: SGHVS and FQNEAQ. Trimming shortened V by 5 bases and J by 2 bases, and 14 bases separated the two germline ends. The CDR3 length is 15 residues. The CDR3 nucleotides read TGTGCCAGCAGCCCTGGGGTCATTTTCACAGATACGCAGTATTTT. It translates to CASSPGVIFTDTQYF. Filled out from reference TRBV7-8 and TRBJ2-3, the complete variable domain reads GAGVSQSPRYKVAKRGQDVALRCDPISGHVSLFWYQQALGQGPEFLTYFQNEAQLDKSGLPSDRFFAERPEGSVSTLKIQRTQQEDSAVYLCASSPGVIFTDTQYFGPGTRLTVL.

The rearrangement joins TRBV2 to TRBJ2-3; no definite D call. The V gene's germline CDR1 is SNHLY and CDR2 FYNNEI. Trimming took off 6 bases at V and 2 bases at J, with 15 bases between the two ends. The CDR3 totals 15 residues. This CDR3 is CASSTGGYSTDTQYF. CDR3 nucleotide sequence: TGTGCCAGCAGCACTGGCGGCTACTCCACAGATACGCAGTATTTT.

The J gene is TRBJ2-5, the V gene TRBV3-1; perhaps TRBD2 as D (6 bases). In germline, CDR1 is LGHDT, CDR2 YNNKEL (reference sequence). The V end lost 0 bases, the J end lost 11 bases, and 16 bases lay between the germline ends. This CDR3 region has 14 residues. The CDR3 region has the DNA TGTGCCAGCAGCCAAGATTTACCTCGTCGGGAGCAGTACTTC. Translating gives CASSQDLPRREQYF.

The chain's CDR3 is CATSDPSSSYEQYF. Written as DNA, the CDR3 is TGTGCCACCAGTGACCCCTCTTCCTCCTACGAGCAGTACTTC. V and J are TRBV24-1 and TRBJ2-7; D is uncertain. The CDR3 length is 14 residues. V shed 4 bases and J shed 0 bases, with 9 bases lying between them. The germline V gene encodes CDR1 KGHDR and CDR2 SFDVKD.

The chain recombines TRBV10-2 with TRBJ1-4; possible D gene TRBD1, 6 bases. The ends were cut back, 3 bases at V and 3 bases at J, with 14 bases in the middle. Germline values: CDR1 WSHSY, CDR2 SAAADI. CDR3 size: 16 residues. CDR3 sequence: CASSEGQGSANEKLFF. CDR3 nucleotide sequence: TGCGCCAGCAGTGAAGGCCAGGGGTCGGCTAATGAAAAACTGTTTTTT.

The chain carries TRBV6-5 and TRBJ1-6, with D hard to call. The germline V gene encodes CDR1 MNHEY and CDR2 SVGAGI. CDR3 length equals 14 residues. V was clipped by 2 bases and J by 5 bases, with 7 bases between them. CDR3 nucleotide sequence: TGTGCCAGCAGTTACCGGGCAGATAATTCACCCCTCCACTTT. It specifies CASSYRADNSPLHF.

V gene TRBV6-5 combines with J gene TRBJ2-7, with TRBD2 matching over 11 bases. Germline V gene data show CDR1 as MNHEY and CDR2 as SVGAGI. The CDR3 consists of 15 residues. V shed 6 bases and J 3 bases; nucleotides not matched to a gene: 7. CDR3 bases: TGTGCCAGCAGGCCAACTAGCGGGAGCCACTACGAGCAGTACTTC. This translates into CASRPTSGSHYEQYF.

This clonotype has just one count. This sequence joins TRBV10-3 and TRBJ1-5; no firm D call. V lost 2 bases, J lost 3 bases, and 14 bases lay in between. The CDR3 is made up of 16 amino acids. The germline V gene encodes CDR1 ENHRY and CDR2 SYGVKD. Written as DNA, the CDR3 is TGTGCCATCAGTGAGCGCGGAGGGATAGACAATCAGCCCCAGCATTTT. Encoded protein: CAISERGGIDNQPQHF.

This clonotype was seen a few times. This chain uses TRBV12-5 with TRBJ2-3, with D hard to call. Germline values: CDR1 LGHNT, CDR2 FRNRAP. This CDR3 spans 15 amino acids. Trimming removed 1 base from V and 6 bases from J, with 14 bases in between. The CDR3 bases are TGTGCTAGTGGTTTGGGGGCGAAGTCCCAGGATACGCAGTATTTT. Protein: CASGLGAKSQDTQYF.

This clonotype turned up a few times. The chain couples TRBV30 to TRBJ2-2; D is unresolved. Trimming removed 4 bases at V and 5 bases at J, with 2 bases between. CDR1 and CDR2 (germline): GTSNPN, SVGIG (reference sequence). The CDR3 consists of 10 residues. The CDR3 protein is CAWKTGELFF. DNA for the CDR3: TGTGCCTGGAAAACCGGGGAGCTGTTTTTT.

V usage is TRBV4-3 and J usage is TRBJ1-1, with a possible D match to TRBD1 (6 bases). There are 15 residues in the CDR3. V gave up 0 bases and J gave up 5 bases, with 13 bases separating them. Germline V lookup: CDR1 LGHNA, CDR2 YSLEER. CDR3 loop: CASSQDVQGWTEAFF. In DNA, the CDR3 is TGCGCCAGCAGCCAAGATGTACAGGGTTGGACTGAAGCTTTCTTT.

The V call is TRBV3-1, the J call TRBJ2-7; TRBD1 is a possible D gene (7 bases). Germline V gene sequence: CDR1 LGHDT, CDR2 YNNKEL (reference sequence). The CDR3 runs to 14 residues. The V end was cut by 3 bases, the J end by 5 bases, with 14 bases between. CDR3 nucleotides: TGTGCCAGCAGCCATTATGACAGGGAGGACGAGCAGTACTTC. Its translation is CASSHYDREDEQYF.

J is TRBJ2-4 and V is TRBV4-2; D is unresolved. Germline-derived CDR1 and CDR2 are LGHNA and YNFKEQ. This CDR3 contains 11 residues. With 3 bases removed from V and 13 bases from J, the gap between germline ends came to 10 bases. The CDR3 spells CASSQGYKQYF. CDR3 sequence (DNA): TGTGCCAGCAGCCAGGGATACAAGCAGTACTTC.

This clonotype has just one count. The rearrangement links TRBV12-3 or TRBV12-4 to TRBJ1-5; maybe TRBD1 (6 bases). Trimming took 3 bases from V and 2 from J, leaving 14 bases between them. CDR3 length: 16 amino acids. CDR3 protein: CASSFQGWEGNQPQHF. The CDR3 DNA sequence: TGTGCCAGCAGTTTTCAGGGGTGGGAAGGCAATCAGCCCCAGCATTTT.

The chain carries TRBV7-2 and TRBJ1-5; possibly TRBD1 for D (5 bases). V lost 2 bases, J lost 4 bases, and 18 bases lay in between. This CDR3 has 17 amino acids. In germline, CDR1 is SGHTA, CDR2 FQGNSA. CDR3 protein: CASSLQGWGRKNQPQHF. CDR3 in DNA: TGTGCCAGCAGCTTACAGGGTTGGGGCAGAAAAAATCAGCCCCAGCATTTT. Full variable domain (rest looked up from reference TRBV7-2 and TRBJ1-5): GAGVSQSPSNKVTEKGKDVELRCDPISGHTALYWYRQSLGQGLEFLIYFQGNSAPDKSGLPSDRFSAERTGGSVSTLTIQRTQQEDSAVYLCASSLQGWGRKNQPQHFGDGTRLSIL.

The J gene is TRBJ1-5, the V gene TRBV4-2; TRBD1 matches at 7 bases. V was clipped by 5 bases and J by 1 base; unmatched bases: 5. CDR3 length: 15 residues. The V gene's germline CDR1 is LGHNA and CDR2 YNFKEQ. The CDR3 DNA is TGTGCCAGCAGCGGGTCCAGGGGGAGCAATCAGCCCCAGCATTTT. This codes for CASSGSRGSNQPQHF.

The CDR3 reads CASSPVGVYNEQFF. CDR3 sequence (DNA): TGCGCCAGCAGTCCTGTGGGGGTCTACAATGAGCAGTTCTTC. This sequence joins TRBV10-1 and TRBJ2-1; the D call may be TRBD1 or TRBD2 (5 bases each). The ends were cut back, 5 bases at V and 3 bases at J, with 11 bases in the middle. In germline, CDR1 is WNHNN, CDR2 SYGVQD (reference sequence). This CDR3 has 14 amino acids.

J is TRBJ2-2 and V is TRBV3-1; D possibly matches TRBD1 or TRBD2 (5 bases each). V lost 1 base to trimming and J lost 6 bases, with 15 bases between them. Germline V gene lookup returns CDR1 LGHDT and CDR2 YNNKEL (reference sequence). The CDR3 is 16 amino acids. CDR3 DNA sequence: TGTGCCAGCAGCCAAGTCGCCGGGAAGGGGCCCGGGGAGCTGTTTTTT. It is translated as CASSQVAGKGPGELFF.

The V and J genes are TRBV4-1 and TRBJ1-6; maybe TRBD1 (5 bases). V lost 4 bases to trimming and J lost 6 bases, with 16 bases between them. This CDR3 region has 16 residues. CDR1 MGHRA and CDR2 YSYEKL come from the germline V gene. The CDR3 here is CASSLVGTGTNSPLHF. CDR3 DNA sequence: TGCGCCAGCAGCCTAGTGGGGACGGGGACTAATTCACCCCTCCACTTT.

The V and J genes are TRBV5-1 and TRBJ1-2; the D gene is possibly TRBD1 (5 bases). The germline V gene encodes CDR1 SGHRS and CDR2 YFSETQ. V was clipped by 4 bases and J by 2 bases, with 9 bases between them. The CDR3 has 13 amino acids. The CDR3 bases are TGCGCCAGCAGCGGGGCGGACAACTATGGCTACACCTTC. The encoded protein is CASSGADNYGYTF.

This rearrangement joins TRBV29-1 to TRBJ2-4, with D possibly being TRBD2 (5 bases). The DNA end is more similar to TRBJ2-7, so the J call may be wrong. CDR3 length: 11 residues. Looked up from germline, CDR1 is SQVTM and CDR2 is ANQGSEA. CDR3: CSVLTIYEQYF. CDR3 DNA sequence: TGCAGCGTTTTGACTATCTACGAGCAGTACTTC.

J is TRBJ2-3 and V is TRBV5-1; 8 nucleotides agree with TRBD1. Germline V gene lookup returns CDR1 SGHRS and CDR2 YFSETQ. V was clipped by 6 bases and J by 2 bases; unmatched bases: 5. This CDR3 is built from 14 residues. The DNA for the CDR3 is TGCGCCAGCAAGACAGGGGTGGTCACAGATACGCAGTATTTT. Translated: CASKTGVVTDTQYF.

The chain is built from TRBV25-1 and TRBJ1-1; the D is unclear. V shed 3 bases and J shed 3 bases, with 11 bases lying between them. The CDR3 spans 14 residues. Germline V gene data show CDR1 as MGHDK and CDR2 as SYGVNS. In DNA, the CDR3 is TGTGCCAGCAGTGATGGCCTCTTCTACACTGAAGCTTTCTTT. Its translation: CASSDGLFYTEAFF. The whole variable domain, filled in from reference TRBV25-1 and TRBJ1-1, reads EADIYQTPRYLVIGTGKKITLECSQTMGHDKMYWYQQDPGMELHLIHYSYGVNSTEKGDLSSESTVSRIRTEHFPLTLESARPSHTSQYLCASSDGLFYTEAFFGQGTRLTVV.

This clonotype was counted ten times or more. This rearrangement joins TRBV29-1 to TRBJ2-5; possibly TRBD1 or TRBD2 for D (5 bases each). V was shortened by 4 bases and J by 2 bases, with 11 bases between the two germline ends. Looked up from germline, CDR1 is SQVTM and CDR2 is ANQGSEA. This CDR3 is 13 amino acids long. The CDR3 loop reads CSVGGTVQETQYF. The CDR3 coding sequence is TGCAGCGTTGGTGGGACCGTACAAGAGACCCAGTACTTC. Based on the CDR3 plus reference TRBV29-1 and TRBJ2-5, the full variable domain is SAVISQKPSRDICQRGTSLTIQCQVDSQVTMMFWYRQQPGQSLTLIATANQGSEATYESGFVIDKFPISRPNLTFSTLTVSNMSPEDSSIYLCSVGGTVQETQYFGPGTRLLVL.

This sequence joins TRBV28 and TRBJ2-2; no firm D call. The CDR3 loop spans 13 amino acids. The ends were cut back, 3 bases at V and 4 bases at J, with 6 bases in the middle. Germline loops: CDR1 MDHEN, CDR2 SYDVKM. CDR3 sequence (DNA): TGTGCCAGCAGTTTGTCTTTCACCGGGGAGCTGTTTTTT. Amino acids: CASSLSFTGELFF.

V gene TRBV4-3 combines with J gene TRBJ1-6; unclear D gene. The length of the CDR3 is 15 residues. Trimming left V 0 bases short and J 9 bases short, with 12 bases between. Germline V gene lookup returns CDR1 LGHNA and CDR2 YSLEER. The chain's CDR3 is CASSQDPGTLSPLHF. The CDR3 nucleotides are TGCGCCAGCAGCCAAGATCCCGGAACACTTTCACCCCTCCACTTT.